The rows below give T cell receptor beta chains drawn from one sample of a study of blood T cells in healthy people across ages. TCRdb independently ran MiXCR on the 5' RACE reads; one entry per CDR3 protein. The profile shows some 880,000 distinct CDR3 sequences, about 34% of them singletons. The sequencing input was blood. The receptors derive from a man in his late teens or twenties in good health. Each CDR3 is given with its conserved first and last residue. The D gene is left open where the match is weak. Size is stated for part of the rows, as once, few or many counts, or as a class when the clone is expanded.

cdr3_nt: TGCGCCAGCAGCCAAGACGGGGTTGTGAACACTGAAGCTTTCTTT
cdr3_aa: CASSQDGVVNTEAFF
v_call: TRBV4-1
j_call: TRBJ1-1
d_call: -
clone_size: -

cdr3_nt: TGTGCCACCAGCAACAGGAACACTGAAGCTTTCTTT
cdr3_aa: CATSNRNTEAFF
v_call: TRBV15
j_call: TRBJ1-1
d_call: -
clone_size: many

cdr3_nt: TGCAGTGCTCGACTCAATGTTTTGTCACCCCCCCACTTT
cdr3_aa: CSARLNVLSPPHF
v_call: TRBV20-1
j_call: TRBJ1-6
d_call: -
clone_size: -

cdr3_nt: TGTGCCAGCAGCTTAGAGTTGAATAGGTACAGGGGTCCACAAGAGACCCAGTACTTC
cdr3_aa: CASSLELNRYRGPQETQYF
v_call: TRBV7-2
j_call: TRBJ2-5
d_call: TRBD1
clone_size: many

cdr3_nt: TGTGCCATCAGTGAGTCCCCGGGGACAGTGGATGGCTACACCTTC
cdr3_aa: CAISESPGTVDGYTF
v_call: TRBV10-3
j_call: TRBJ1-2
d_call: TRBD1
clone_size: -

cdr3_nt: TGTGCCAGCAGTGAATCGGGGACTAGCGGGGGGGCCGGTGAGCAGTTCTTC
cdr3_aa: CASSESGTSGGAGEQFF
v_call: TRBV25-1
j_call: TRBJ2-1
d_call: TRBD2
clone_size: -

cdr3_nt: TGTGCCAGCAGCGAACTAGCTGGATCGGGGCAGTACTTC
cdr3_aa: CASSELAGSGQYF
v_call: TRBV7-2
j_call: TRBJ2-5
d_call: -
clone_size: -

cdr3_nt: TGTGCCAGCAAGGGGGGTTATAATGAGCAGTACTTC
cdr3_aa: CASKGGYNEQYF
v_call: TRBV2
j_call: TRBJ2-7
d_call: -
clone_size: -

cdr3_nt: TGTGCCAGCAGCCCGACCTTAATTCCGACAGGATCTGAAGCTTTCTTT
cdr3_aa: CASSPTLIPTGSEAFF
v_call: TRBV7-9
j_call: TRBJ1-1
d_call: -
clone_size: -

cdr3_nt: TGTGCCAGCAGCGTATTCCCTACGGGAGGCACAGATGCGCAGTATTTT
cdr3_aa: CASSVFPTGGTDAQYF
v_call: TRBV9
j_call: TRBJ2-3
d_call: TRBD2
clone_size: -

cdr3_nt: TGTGCCCGCAGTGACTTAGACAGGCTCTATGGCTACACCTTC
cdr3_aa: CARSDLDRLYGYTF
v_call: TRBV25-1
j_call: TRBJ1-2
d_call: -
clone_size: -

cdr3_nt: TGCGCCAGCAGCTTGGGGTCTAGCGGCTCCTACAATGAGCAGTTCTTC
cdr3_aa: CASSLGSSGSYNEQFF
v_call: TRBV5-1
j_call: TRBJ2-1
d_call: TRBD2
clone_size: -

cdr3_nt: TGTGCCACCAGCAGAGATCGCGGGTTCCAAGAGACCCAGTACTTC
cdr3_aa: CATSRDRGFQETQYF
v_call: TRBV15
j_call: TRBJ2-5
d_call: -
clone_size: few

cdr3_nt: TGTGCCAGCACCTCAACGGGGGCGCGAGGCTACACCTTC
cdr3_aa: CASTSTGARGYTF
v_call: TRBV6-2/TRBV6-3
j_call: TRBJ1-2
d_call: -
clone_size: few

cdr3_nt: TGCGCCAGCAGCTTGGACAGGGTCGCCTACAATGAGCAGTTCTTC
cdr3_aa: CASSLDRVAYNEQFF
v_call: TRBV5-1
j_call: TRBJ2-1
d_call: -
clone_size: -

cdr3_nt: TGTGCCAGCAGCTTAATGGGTTTGGGGACTAGCGGGGCCCTCTCCTACAATGAGCAGTTCTTC
cdr3_aa: CASSLMGLGTSGALSYNEQFF
v_call: TRBV7-3
j_call: TRBJ2-1
d_call: TRBD2
clone_size: -

cdr3_nt: TGCAGTGCTAGAGATATCCCAGGGCCCTATGGCTACACCTTC
cdr3_aa: CSARDIPGPYGYTF
v_call: TRBV20-1
j_call: TRBJ1-2
d_call: -
clone_size: -

cdr3_nt: TGTGCCAGCAGATCCTCCGACAGGGTTGGCTACACCTTC
cdr3_aa: CASRSSDRVGYTF
v_call: TRBV6-2/TRBV6-3
j_call: TRBJ1-2
d_call: TRBD1
clone_size: few

cdr3_nt: TGTGCCAGCAGCCCGGCGACAGGGCCTGATACCGAGCAGTACTTC
cdr3_aa: CASSPATGPDTEQYF
v_call: TRBV9
j_call: TRBJ2-7
d_call: TRBD1
clone_size: -

cdr3_nt: TGCGCCAGCAGCCAAGATAAATATTCCACAGATACGCAGTATTTT
cdr3_aa: CASSQDKYSTDTQYF
v_call: TRBV4-1
j_call: TRBJ2-3
d_call: -
clone_size: -

cdr3_nt: TGTGCCAGCAGCCCGGGTCTGTCGGGGTATGGCTACACCTTC
cdr3_aa: CASSPGLSGYGYTF
v_call: TRBV7-2
j_call: TRBJ1-2
d_call: -
clone_size: few

cdr3_nt: TGTGCCAGCAGTGAGGGACCGTCCAGTGAAAAACTGTTTTTT
cdr3_aa: CASSEGPSSEKLFF
v_call: TRBV7-9
j_call: TRBJ1-4
d_call: -
clone_size: -

cdr3_nt: TGCAGTGCTGGGGGGAGGTATTCCTACGAGCAGTACTTC
cdr3_aa: CSAGGRYSYEQYF
v_call: TRBV20-1
j_call: TRBJ2-7
d_call: -
clone_size: -

cdr3_nt: TGTGCCAGCATGGGCGGGAACTCTGGAAACACCATATATTTT
cdr3_aa: CASMGGNSGNTIYF
v_call: TRBV2
j_call: TRBJ1-3
d_call: -
clone_size: few

cdr3_nt: TGTGCCAGCAGTCCCAGTGGGGATACGCAGTATTTT
cdr3_aa: CASSPSGDTQYF
v_call: TRBV12-3/TRBV12-4
j_call: TRBJ2-3
d_call: -
clone_size: many

cdr3_nt: TGCAGTGCTGAACCCGGGAGATCACTCTACAATGAGCAGTTCTTC
cdr3_aa: CSAEPGRSLYNEQFF
v_call: TRBV20-1
j_call: TRBJ2-1
d_call: -
clone_size: -

cdr3_nt: TGTGCCATCAGCTTTGGAGATACGCAGTATTTT
cdr3_aa: CAISFGDTQYF
v_call: TRBV7-9
j_call: TRBJ2-3
d_call: -
clone_size: -

cdr3_nt: TGCGCCAGCAGCCAAGAATTACACTATGGCTACACCTTC
cdr3_aa: CASSQELHYGYTF
v_call: TRBV4-3
j_call: TRBJ1-2
d_call: -
clone_size: -

cdr3_nt: TGCGCCAGCAGCCCCAACAGGGATAGGCTTTCTGGGGCCAACGTCCTGACTTTC
cdr3_aa: CASSPNRDRLSGANVLTF
v_call: TRBV4-1
j_call: TRBJ2-6
d_call: -
clone_size: -

cdr3_nt: TGCGCCAGCAGCCAAGATTGGGGGGCTGGTTCCAAAAACATTCAGTACTTC
cdr3_aa: CASSQDWGAGSKNIQYF
v_call: TRBV4-3
j_call: TRBJ2-4
d_call: -
clone_size: -

cdr3_nt: TGTGCCAGCAGCTTAACGGGGGGGCTTCGACCCCAGCCCCAGCATTTT
cdr3_aa: CASSLTGGLRPQPQHF
v_call: TRBV7-6
j_call: TRBJ1-5
d_call: -
clone_size: few

cdr3_nt: TGTGCCAGCAGTTACGCCTTGAGCACAGATACGCAGTATTTT
cdr3_aa: CASSYALSTDTQYF
v_call: TRBV6-5
j_call: TRBJ2-3
d_call: -
clone_size: many

cdr3_nt: TGTGCCAGCAGTGAACGAGGACTAGCGGGGGGGTATGAGCAGTACTTC
cdr3_aa: CASSERGLAGGYEQYF
v_call: TRBV2
j_call: TRBJ2-5
d_call: TRBD2
clone_size: -

cdr3_nt: TGTGCCAGCAGCCCTCCGAATAGCGATGAGCAGTTCTTC
cdr3_aa: CASSPPNSDEQFF
v_call: TRBV14
j_call: TRBJ2-1
d_call: -
clone_size: -

cdr3_nt: TGTGCCAGCAGCAATCGCGGGGGCGGGAATGAGCAGTTCTTC
cdr3_aa: CASSNRGGGNEQFF
v_call: TRBV9
j_call: TRBJ2-1
d_call: -
clone_size: few

cdr3_nt: TGTGCCAGCAGCCAAGATATGGCTAGCGGGGGGCTGGTGGGAACGCAGTATTTT
cdr3_aa: CASSQDMASGGLVGTQYF
v_call: TRBV4-2
j_call: TRBJ2-3
d_call: TRBD2
clone_size: few

cdr3_nt: TGTGCCAGCAGCTTACGAGCCAGCATGAACACTGAAGCTTTCTTT
cdr3_aa: CASSLRASMNTEAFF
v_call: TRBV7-9
j_call: TRBJ1-1
d_call: -
clone_size: -

cdr3_nt: TGTGCCAGCAGTGAAAGACTTGTATCTTCGGAGCAGTACTTC
cdr3_aa: CASSERLVSSEQYF
v_call: TRBV6-2/TRBV6-3
j_call: TRBJ2-7
d_call: -
clone_size: -

cdr3_nt: TGTGCCAGCAGTTCCCCCGACGGGGCATTCTATGGCTACACCTTC
cdr3_aa: CASSSPDGAFYGYTF
v_call: TRBV12-3/TRBV12-4
j_call: TRBJ1-2
d_call: -
clone_size: -

cdr3_nt: TGTGCCAGCAGTCCTAACAGGGAAGGTAAGGACGAGCAGTACTTC
cdr3_aa: CASSPNREGKDEQYF
v_call: TRBV12-3/TRBV12-4
j_call: TRBJ2-7
d_call: -
clone_size: many

cdr3_nt: TGCAGTGCGGGAATCGACAGGGTTAGGAATCAGCCCCAGCATTTT
cdr3_aa: CSAGIDRVRNQPQHF
v_call: TRBV20-1
j_call: TRBJ1-5
d_call: TRBD1
clone_size: -

cdr3_nt: TGTGCCAGCAGCTTAATGGCGGCGGGGATTTACGAGCAGTACTTC
cdr3_aa: CASSLMAAGIYEQYF
v_call: TRBV7-6
j_call: TRBJ2-7
d_call: -
clone_size: many

cdr3_nt: TGTGCCAGCAGCTTAACGAGGGGACAGTTCAATGAGCAGTTCTTC
cdr3_aa: CASSLTRGQFNEQFF
v_call: TRBV7-3
j_call: TRBJ2-1
d_call: TRBD1
clone_size: many

cdr3_nt: TGTGCCAGCAGTAGAGCGAGAACAGATATGCAGTATTTT
cdr3_aa: CASSRARTDMQYF
v_call: TRBV12-3/TRBV12-4
j_call: TRBJ2-3
d_call: -
clone_size: -

cdr3_nt: TGTGCCAGCAGCGGCCGGACAGGGGTGGGCAATGAGCAGTTCTTC
cdr3_aa: CASSGRTGVGNEQFF
v_call: TRBV11-2
j_call: TRBJ2-1
d_call: TRBD1
clone_size: few